A single sample is the source of the 22 T cell receptor beta chains below, sequenced in a study of T cells in Graves' hyperthyroidism and ophthalmopathy. Regions amplified from RNA transcripts were the TCR beta CDR3 regions. HTBI primers drove first-round RT-PCR of the TCR CDR3. Using its own MiXCR run on the multiplex PCR reads, TCRdb lists one record per CDR3 protein. There are 550,000 to 700,000 distinct CDR3 sequences in the sample; around 42% occur only once, and 15% to 20% lies in the top ten. Sequencing was done on a sample of peripheral blood or thyroid tissue (not recorded which). The receptors shown here come from an adult woman with Graves' disease, either hyperthyroidism or ophthalmopathy (not recorded which).

The rearrangement uses TRBV29-1 and TRBJ1-2, with 7 nucleotides matching TRBD1. Unmatched junction bases numbered 3, after V lost 5 bases and J lost 3 bases. Germline assignment: CDR1 SQVTM and CDR2 ANQGSEA. The CDR3 is made up of 12 amino acids. CDR3 nucleotide sequence: TGCAGCGTTAGCAGGGGGGACTATGGCTACACCTTC. Translating gives CSVSRGDYGYTF.

The V gene is TRBV7-6, the J gene TRBJ1-6; TRBD1 is a possible D gene (6 bases). Germline CDR1 is SGHVS and CDR2 is FNYEAQ. CDR3 size: 15 residues. V lost 1 base and J lost 9, with 13 bases in between. DNA of the CDR3: TGTGCCAGCAGCTTAGATACAGGGAGAAGTTCACCCCTCCACTTT. It specifies CASSLDTGRSSPLHF.

The genes are TRBV25-1 and TRBJ1-6; 8 bases are a match to TRBD1. This CDR3 comprises 15 residues. Germline lookup yields CDR1 MGHDK and CDR2 SYGVNS. The CDR3 DNA reads as TGTGCTGGAGGACAGGGCGGCTTCGCGGATTCACCCCTCCACTTT. Amino acids: CAGGQGGFADSPLHF.

This chain uses TRBV29-1 with TRBJ1-2, with D unresolved. The CDR3 sequence is 12 residues long. V gave up 5 bases and J gave up 8 bases, with 15 bases separating them. Germline lookup yields CDR1 SQVTM and CDR2 ANQGSEA. As DNA, the CDR3 is TGCAGCGTTCCCGACCCCTCTAGCGGCTACACCTTC. This codes for CSVPDPSSGYTF.

V gene TRBV24-1 combines with J gene TRBJ2-5; D is perhaps TRBD1 (5 bases). Germline V gene lookup returns CDR1 KGHDR and CDR2 SFDVKD. CDR3 size: 14 residues. Trimming stripped 5 bases from V and 5 bases from J, with 14 bases between. CDR3 in amino acids: CATSVKGMMETQYF. In DNA form, the CDR3 reads TGTGCCACCAGTGTCAAGGGGATGATGGAGACCCAGTACTTC.

This clonotype appeared a few times. The chain carries TRBV25-1 and TRBJ1-1; D ambiguous. The V gene's germline CDR1 is MGHDK and CDR2 SYGVNS. The CDR3 runs 14 residues. V lost 5 bases, J lost 4 bases, and 14 bases lay in between. The CDR3 region is CASSPLGERTEAFF. The CDR3 nucleotides read TGTGCCAGCAGTCCCCTAGGTGAGCGCACTGAAGCTTTCTTT.

This clonotype was picked up many times. This sequence joins TRBV12-3 or TRBV12-4 and TRBJ1-6, with D unresolved. The ends were cut back, 3 bases at V and 0 bases at J, with 12 bases in the middle. The CDR3 contains 17 residues. The CDR3, as DNA: TGTGCCAGCAGTTTGGGCAGGCCCTCCTCCTATAATTCACCCCTCCACTTT. Protein: CASSLGRPSSYNSPLHF.

This clonotype has ten or more counts. V and J are TRBV4-1 and TRBJ2-5; 9 nucleotides match TRBD2. CDR1 and CDR2 (germline): MGHRA, YSYEKL. CDR3 length equals 15 residues. V shed 3 bases and J 2 bases; nucleotides not matched to a gene: 4. CDR3 in DNA: TGCGCCAGCAGCCAGCTGCGGGGGGGGCAAGAGACCCAGTACTTC. Protein sequence: CASSQLRGGQETQYF.

This chain uses TRBV30 with TRBJ2-2; D possibly matches TRBD1 or TRBD2 (6 bases each). Trimming cost V 4 bases and J 2 bases, with 11 bases left between them. Germline V gene sequence: CDR1 GTSNPN, CDR2 SVGIG (reference sequence). This CDR3 region has 14 residues. In DNA, the CDR3 is TGTGCCTGGAACGGGGGCACTAACACCGGGGAGCTGTTTTTT. Its translation: CAWNGGTNTGELFF.

The chain uses TRBV29-1 and TRBJ1-4; no clear D gene. The germline gives CDR1 SQVTM, CDR2 ANQGSEA. The CDR3 contains 13 residues. Trimming shortened V by 4 bases and J by 7 bases, and 13 bases separated the two germline ends. CDR3 region: CSVGLGLGEKLFF. Written as DNA, the CDR3 is TGCAGCGTTGGGCTAGGATTGGGTGAAAAACTGTTTTTT.

This clonotype was counted many times. This chain uses TRBV29-1 with TRBJ2-7; D call uncertain. CDR3 length: 10 residues. V was clipped by 4 bases and J by 7 bases, with 8 bases between them. Germline V gene data show CDR1 as SQVTM and CDR2 as ANQGSEA. The CDR3: CSVGLGEQYF. CDR3 coding DNA: TGCAGCGTTGGACTGGGGGAGCAGTACTTC.

Ten or more counts support this clonotype. The chain links TRBV15 to TRBJ1-6; 7 bases are shared with TRBD1. The CDR3 covers 16 residues. Germline V gene data show CDR1 as LNHNV and CDR2 as YYDKDF (reference sequence). Trimming at V came to 1 base and at J to 9 bases, leaving 9 bases not matched to a gene. The CDR3 nucleotides read TGTGCCACCAGCAGAGGCCTCGGGACAGCGAGTTCACCCCTCCACTTT. As protein: CATSRGLGTASSPLHF. Full variable domain (missing parts from reference TRBV15 and TRBJ1-6): DAMVIQNPRYQVTQFGKPVTLSCSQTLNHNVMYWYQQKSSQAPKLLFHYYDKDFNNEADTPDNFQSRRPNTSFCFLDIRSPGLGDTAMYLCATSRGLGTASSPLHFGNGTRLTVT.

This clonotype turned up a few times. The rearrangement uses TRBV2 and TRBJ1-1; 7 nucleotides align to TRBD1. Germline CDR1 SNHLY, CDR2 FYNNEI. This CDR3 comprises 14 residues. V shed 7 bases and J 1 base; nucleotides not matched to a gene: 6. The CDR3 region is CASTQGNWNTEAFF. The CDR3 DNA sequence: TGTGCCAGCACACAGGGGAATTGGAACACTGAAGCTTTCTTT.

Details on this clonotype: Germline is not matched at one junction end, which may reflect a read error. The gene calls are TRBV11-2 and TRBJ2-7; TRBD1 is a possible D gene (5 bases). Germline V gives CDR1 SGHAT, CDR2 FQNNGV. This CDR3 spans 13 amino acids. The DNA for the CDR3 is TGTGCCAGTAGCTTATTGGGGCGCGGCGAGCAGTACTTC. This gives the protein CASSLLGRGEQYF.

This clonotype was found once. V is TRBV28 and J is TRBJ2-3; D is possibly TRBD2 (5 bases). V lost 2 bases and J 1 base, leaving 10 bases between the germline ends. The CDR3 is 15 residues long. Germline assignment: CDR1 MDHEN and CDR2 SYDVKM. CDR3 residues: CASSLGGRGTDTQYF. CDR3 coding DNA: TGTGCCAGCAGTTTAGGTGGGAGAGGCACAGATACGCAGTATTTT.

This rearrangement joins TRBV15 to TRBJ1-6; TRBD1 aligns across 7 bases. Germline CDR1 and CDR2: LNHNV and YYDKDF (reference sequence). The V and J ends lost 3 bases and 6 bases, in that order; junction bases with no gene match: 8. The CDR3 consists of 16 residues. The CDR3 DNA follows: TGTGCCACCAGCAGCGGCGGAGGGGACAGTAATTCACCCCTCCACTTT. Amino acids: CATSSGGGDSNSPLHF.

The V and J genes are TRBV2 and TRBJ1-5, with D hard to call. Trimming removed 1 base at V and 5 bases at J, with 9 bases between. The CDR3 has 14 residues. The germline gives CDR1 SNHLY, CDR2 FYNNEI. The CDR3 DNA is TGTGCCAGCAGTGAAGGGGGTGGGCATCAGCCCCAGCATTTT. It is translated as CASSEGGGHQPQHF.

The chain is built from TRBV28 and TRBJ1-2, with D possibly matching TRBD1 (5 bases). The CDR3 length is 14 residues. In germline, CDR1 is MDHEN, CDR2 SYDVKM. Trimming stripped 5 bases from V and 7 bases from J, with 17 bases between. Here the CDR3 reads CASSPRGQRRGYTF. The DNA of the CDR3 is TGTGCCAGCAGTCCTCGGGGCCAAAGGCGTGGCTACACCTTC.

J is TRBJ2-5 and V is TRBV7-2, with no clear D. The germline gives CDR1 SGHTA, CDR2 FQGNSA. This CDR3 has 14 amino acids. V was shortened by 10 bases and J by 5 bases, with 20 bases between the two germline ends. The CDR3 DNA sequence: TGTGCCATCAGTTTCGTGGCTAGTTTTGAGACCCAGTACTTC. Amino acid sequence: CAISFVASFETQYF.

The gene calls are TRBV2 and TRBJ2-7; TRBD1 aligns across 10 bases. V shed 6 bases, J shed 5 bases, and the junction held 10 bases outside the gene matches. Per germline, CDR1 SNHLY and CDR2 FYNNEI. The CDR3 has 15 amino acids. DNA of the CDR3: TGTGCCAGCAGGGGAGGGACAGGGGTATTCCACGAGCAGTACTTC. It translates to CASRGGTGVFHEQYF.

This clonotype was observed a few times. The CDR3 is CAWGTQFEAFF. In DNA, the CDR3 is TGTGCCTGGGGCACCCAGTTTGAAGCTTTCTTT. The chain joins TRBV30 to TRBJ1-1, with D unclear. The germline V gene encodes CDR1 GTSNPN and CDR2 SVGIG (reference sequence). V was shortened by 5 bases and J by 7 bases, with 11 bases between the two germline ends. The CDR3 runs 11 residues.

This clonotype was detected many times. The chain couples TRBV19 to TRBJ1-1; D unresolved. The length of the CDR3 is 14 residues. Per the germline V gene, CDR1 is LNHDA and CDR2 is SQIVND (reference sequence). The V gene lost 5 bases and the J gene lost 0 bases, with 10 bases spanning the gap. This CDR3 reads CASSDLGVNTEAFF. Here the CDR3 DNA reads TGTGCCAGTAGTGACCTCGGGGTGAACACTGAAGCTTTCTTT.